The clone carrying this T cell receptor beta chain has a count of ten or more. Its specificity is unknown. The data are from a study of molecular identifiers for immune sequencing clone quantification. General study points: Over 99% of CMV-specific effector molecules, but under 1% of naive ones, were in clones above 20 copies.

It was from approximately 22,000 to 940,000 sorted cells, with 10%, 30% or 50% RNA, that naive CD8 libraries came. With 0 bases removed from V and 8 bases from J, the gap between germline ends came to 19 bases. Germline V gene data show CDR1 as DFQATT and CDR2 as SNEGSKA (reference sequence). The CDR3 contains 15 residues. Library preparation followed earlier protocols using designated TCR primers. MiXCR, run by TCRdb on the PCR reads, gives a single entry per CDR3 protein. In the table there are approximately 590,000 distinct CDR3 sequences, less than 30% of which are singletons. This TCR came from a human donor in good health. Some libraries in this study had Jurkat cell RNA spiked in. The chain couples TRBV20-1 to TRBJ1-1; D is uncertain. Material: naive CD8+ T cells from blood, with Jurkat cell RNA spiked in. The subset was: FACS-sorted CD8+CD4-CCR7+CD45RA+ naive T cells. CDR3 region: CSARDKQRAGKEAFF. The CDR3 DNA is TGCAGTGCTAGAGATAAGCAGAGGGCGGGGAAAGAAGCTTTCTTT.